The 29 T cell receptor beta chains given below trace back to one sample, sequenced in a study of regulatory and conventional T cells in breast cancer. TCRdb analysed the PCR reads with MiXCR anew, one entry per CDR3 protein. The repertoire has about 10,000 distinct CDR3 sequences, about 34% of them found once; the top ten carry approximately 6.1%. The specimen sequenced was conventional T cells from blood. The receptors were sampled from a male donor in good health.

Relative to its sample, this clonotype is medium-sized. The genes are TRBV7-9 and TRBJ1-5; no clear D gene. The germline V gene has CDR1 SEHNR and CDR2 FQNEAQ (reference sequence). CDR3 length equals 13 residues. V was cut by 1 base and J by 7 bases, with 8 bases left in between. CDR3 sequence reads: CASSLDEGQPQHF. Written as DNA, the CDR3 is TGTGCCAGCAGCTTAGACGAGGGACAGCCCCAGCATTTT.

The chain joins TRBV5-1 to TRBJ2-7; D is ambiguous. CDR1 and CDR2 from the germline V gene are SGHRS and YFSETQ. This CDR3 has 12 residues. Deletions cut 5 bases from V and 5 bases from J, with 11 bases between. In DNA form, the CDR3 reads TGCGCCAGCAGTGGCCCTCGGGACGAGCAGTACTTC. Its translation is CASSGPRDEQYF.

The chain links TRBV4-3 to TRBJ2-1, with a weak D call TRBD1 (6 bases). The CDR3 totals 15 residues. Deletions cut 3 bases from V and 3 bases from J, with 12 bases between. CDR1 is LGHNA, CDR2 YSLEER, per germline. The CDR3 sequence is CASSQGWTDYNEQFF. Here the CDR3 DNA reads TGCGCCAGCAGCCAGGGGTGGACAGACTACAATGAGCAGTTCTTC.

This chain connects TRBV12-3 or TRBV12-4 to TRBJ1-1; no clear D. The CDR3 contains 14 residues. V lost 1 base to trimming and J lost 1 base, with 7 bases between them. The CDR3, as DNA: TGTGCCAGCAGTTTAGGCCCGCGGAACACTGAAGCTTTCTTT. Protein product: CASSLGPRNTEAFF.

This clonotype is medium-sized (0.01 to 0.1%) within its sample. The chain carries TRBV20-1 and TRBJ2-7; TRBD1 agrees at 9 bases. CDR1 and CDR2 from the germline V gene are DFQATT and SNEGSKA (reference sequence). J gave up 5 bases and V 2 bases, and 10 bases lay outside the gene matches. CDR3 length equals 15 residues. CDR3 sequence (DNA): TGCAGTGCTAGACGCCCGGACAGGGGCAGAAACGAGCAGTACTTC. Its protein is CSARRPDRGRNEQYF.

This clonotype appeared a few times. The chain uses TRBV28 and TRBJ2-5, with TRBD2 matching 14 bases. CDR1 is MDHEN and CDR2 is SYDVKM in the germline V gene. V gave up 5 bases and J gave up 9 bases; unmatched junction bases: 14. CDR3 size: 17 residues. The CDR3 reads CASSRTGTSGGPQSQYF. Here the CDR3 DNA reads TGTGCCAGCAGTCGGACCGGGACTAGCGGGGGCCCCCAATCCCAGTACTTC.

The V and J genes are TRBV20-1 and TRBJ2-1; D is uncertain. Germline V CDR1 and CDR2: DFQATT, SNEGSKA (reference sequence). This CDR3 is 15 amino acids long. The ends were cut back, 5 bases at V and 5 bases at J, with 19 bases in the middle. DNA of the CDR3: TGCAGTGCTCCCCTTAGGGCGGAACGAAACAATGAGCAGTTCTTC. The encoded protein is CSAPLRAERNNEQFF.

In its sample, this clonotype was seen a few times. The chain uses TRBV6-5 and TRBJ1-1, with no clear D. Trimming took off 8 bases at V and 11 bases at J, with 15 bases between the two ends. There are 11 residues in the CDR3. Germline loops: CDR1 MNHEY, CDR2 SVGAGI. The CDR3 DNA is TGTGCCAGCTCCACGGGAGGAGGTGCTTTCTTT. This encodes CASSTGGGAFF.

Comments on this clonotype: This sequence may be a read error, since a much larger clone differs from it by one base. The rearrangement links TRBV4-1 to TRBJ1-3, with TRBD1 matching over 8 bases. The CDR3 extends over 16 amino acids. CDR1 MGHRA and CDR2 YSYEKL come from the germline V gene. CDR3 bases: TGCGCCAGCAGCCATCTACAGGGGGAGAGTAGAAACGCCATATATTTT. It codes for CASSHLQGESRNAIYF.

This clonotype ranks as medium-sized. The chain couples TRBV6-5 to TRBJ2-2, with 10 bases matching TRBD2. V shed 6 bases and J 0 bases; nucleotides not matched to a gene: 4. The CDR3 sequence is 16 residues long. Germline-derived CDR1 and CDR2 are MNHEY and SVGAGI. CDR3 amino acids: CASSRSGGTNTGELFF. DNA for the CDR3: TGTGCCAGCAGCCGTAGCGGGGGGACGAACACCGGGGAGCTGTTTTTT.

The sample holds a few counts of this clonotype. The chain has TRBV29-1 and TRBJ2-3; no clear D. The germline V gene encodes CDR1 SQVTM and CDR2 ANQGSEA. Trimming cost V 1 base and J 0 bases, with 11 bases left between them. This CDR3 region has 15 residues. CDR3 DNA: TGCAGCGTTGAAGGGGTTGCAGTAAGCACAGATACGCAGTATTTT. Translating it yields CSVEGVAVSTDTQYF.

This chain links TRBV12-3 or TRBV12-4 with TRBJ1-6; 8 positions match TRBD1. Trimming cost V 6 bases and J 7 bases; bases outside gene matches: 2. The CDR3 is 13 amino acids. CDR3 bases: TGTGCCAGCAGAACAGGGGGAAATTCACCCCTCCACTTT. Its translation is CASRTGGNSPLHF.

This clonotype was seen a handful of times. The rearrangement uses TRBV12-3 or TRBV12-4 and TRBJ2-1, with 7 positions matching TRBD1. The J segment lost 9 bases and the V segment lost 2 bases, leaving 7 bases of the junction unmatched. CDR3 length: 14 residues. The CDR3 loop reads CASSLQGDNFEQFF. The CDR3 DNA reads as TGTGCCAGCAGTTTACAGGGGGACAATTTTGAGCAGTTCTTC.

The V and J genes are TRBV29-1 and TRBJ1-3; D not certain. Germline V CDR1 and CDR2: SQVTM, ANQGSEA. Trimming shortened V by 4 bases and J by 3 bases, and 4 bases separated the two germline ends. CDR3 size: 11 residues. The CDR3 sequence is CSVGVGNTIYF. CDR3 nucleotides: TGCAGCGTTGGCGTTGGAAACACCATATATTTT. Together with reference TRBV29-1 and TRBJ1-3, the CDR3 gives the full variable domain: SAVISQKPSRDICQRGTSLTIQCQVDSQVTMMFWYRQQPGQSLTLIATANQGSEATYESGFVIDKFPISRPNLTFSTLTVSNMSPEDSSIYLCSVGVGNTIYFGEGSWLTVV.

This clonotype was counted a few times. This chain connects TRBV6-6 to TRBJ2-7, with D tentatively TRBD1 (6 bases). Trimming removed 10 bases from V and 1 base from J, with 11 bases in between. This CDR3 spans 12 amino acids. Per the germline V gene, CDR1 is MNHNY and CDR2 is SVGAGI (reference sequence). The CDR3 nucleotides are TGTGCCACCGGGACAAGATCCTACGAGCAGTACTTC. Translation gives CATGTRSYEQYF.

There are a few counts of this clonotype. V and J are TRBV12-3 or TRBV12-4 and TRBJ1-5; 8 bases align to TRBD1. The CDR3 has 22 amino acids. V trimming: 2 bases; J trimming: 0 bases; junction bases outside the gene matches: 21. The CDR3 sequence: CASSLFPRTGTGPTDSNQPQHF. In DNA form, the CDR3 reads TGTGCCAGCAGTTTATTCCCCCGAACCGGGACAGGTCCGACTGATAGCAATCAGCCCCAGCATTTT.

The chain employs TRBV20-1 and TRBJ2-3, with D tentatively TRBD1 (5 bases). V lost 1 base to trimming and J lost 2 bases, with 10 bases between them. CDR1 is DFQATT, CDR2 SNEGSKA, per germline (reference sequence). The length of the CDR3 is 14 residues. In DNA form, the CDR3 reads TGCAGTGCTAGAGCCGCAGGGTACACAGATACGCAGTATTTT. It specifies CSARAAGYTDTQYF.

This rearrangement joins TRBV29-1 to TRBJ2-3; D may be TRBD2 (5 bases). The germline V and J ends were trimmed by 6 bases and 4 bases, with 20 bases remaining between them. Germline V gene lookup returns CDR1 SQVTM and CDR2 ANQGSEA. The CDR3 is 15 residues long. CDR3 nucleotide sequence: TGCAGCGTCCGAGGAATGGTGGCGGAGGCAGATACGCAGTATTTT. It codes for CSVRGMVAEADTQYF.

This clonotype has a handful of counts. The CDR3 spells CSASLSLSYEQYF. The CDR3 bases are TGCAGTGCCTCATTGTCACTATCCTACGAGCAGTACTTC. V gene TRBV20-1 combines with J gene TRBJ2-7; no clear D. This CDR3 has 13 residues. From germline, CDR1 is DFQATT and CDR2 SNEGSKA (reference sequence). V gave up 6 bases and J gave up 1 base, with 13 bases separating them.

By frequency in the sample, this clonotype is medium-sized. CDR3 coding DNA: TGCAGCGTTGGTGAAAGGTACAATGAGCAGTTCTTC. This encodes CSVGERYNEQFF. V usage is TRBV29-1 and J usage is TRBJ2-1; D is unclear. Germline-derived CDR1 and CDR2 are SQVTM and ANQGSEA. The V end lost 4 bases, the J end lost 4 bases, and 8 bases lay between the germline ends. The CDR3 has 12 residues.

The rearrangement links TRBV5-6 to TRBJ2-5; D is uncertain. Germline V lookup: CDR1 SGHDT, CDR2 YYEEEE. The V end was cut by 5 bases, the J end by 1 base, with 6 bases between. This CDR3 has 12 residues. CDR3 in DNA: TGTGCCAGCAGACACCGCCAAGAGACCCAGTACTTC. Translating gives CASRHRQETQYF.

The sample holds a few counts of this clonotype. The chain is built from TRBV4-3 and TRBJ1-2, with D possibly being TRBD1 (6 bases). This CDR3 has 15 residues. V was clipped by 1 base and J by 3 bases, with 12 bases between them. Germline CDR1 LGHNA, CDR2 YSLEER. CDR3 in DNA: TGCGCCAGCAGCCAAGGGCAGGGGCATGACTATGGCTACACCTTC. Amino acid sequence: CASSQGQGHDYGYTF.

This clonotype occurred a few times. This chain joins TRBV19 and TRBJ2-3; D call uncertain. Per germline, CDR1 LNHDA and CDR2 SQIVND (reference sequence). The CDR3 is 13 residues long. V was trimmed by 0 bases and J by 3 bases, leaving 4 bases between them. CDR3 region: CASSIDWTDTQYF. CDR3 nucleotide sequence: TGTGCCAGTAGTATAGACTGGACAGATACGCAGTATTTT.

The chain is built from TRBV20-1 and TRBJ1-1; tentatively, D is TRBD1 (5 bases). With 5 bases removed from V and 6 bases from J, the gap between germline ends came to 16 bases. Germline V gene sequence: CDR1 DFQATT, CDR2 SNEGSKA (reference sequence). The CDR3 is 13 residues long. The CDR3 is CSADDSGAAEAFF. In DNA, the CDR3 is TGCAGTGCTGACGACAGTGGCGCGGCTGAAGCTTTCTTT.

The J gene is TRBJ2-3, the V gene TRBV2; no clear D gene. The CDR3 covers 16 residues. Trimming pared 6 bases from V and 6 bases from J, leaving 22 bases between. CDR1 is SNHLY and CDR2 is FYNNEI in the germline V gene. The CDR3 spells CASSVWGPPGSDTQYF. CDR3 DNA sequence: TGTGCCAGCAGCGTCTGGGGTCCCCCGGGCTCGGATACGCAGTATTTT.

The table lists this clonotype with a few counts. The CDR3 DNA sequence: TGCAGTGCTCCCCTGGGGGGTTCAGGGTACAATGAGCAGTTCTTC. It encodes CSAPLGGSGYNEQFF. This chain links TRBV20-1 with TRBJ2-1; tentative D call: TRBD2 (6 bases). CDR1 and CDR2 from the germline V gene are DFQATT and SNEGSKA (reference sequence). There are 15 residues in the CDR3. Trimming removed 5 bases at V and 4 bases at J, with 18 bases between.

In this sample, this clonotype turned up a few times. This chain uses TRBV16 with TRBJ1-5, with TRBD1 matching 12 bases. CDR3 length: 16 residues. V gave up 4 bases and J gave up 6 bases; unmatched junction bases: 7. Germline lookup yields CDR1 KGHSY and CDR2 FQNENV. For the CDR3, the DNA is TGTGCCAGCAGCCCTGACCGGGACAGGGGGCGTCAGCCCCAGCATTTT. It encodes CASSPDRDRGRQPQHF.

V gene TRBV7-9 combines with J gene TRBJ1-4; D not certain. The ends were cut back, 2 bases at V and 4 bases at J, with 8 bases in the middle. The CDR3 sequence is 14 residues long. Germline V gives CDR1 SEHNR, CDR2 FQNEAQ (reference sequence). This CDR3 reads CASSLIRGNEKLFF. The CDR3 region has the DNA TGTGCCAGCAGCTTAATCCGGGGTAATGAAAAACTGTTTTTT.

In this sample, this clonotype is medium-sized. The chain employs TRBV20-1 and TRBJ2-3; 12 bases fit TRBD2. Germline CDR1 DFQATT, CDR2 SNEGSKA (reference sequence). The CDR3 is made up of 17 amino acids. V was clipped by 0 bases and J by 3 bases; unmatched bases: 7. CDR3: CSARDRLAGGATDTQYF. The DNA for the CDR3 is TGCAGTGCTAGAGATAGGCTAGCGGGGGGGGCGACAGATACGCAGTATTTT.